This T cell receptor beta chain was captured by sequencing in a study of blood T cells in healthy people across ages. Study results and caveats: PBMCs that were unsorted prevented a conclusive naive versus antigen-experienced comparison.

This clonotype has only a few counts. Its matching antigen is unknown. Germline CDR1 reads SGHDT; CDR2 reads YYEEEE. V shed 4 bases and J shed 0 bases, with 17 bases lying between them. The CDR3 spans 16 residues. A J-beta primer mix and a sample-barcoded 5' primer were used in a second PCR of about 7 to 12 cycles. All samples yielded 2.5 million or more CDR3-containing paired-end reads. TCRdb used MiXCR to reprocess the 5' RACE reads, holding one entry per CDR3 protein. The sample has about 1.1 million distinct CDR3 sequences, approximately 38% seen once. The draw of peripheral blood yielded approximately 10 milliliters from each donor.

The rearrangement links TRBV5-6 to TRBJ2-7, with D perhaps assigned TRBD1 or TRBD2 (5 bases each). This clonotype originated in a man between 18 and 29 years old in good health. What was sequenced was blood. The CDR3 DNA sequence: TGTGCCAGCAGCCCACCACCGGGGCTCCTCTCCTACGAGCAGTACTTC. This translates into CASSPPPGLLSYEQYF.